This T cell receptor beta chain appears in the sequencing data of a study of blood T cell repertoires in COVID-19. About the study: Samples representing acute and convalescent COVID-19 were sourced from the United States, Italy and Spain. T cells, B-cell-depleted T cells, or PBMCs supplied cDNA or gDNA.

As handled by the study authors: Estimates of nucleated cell counts were drawn from the amplification of reference gene primers. TCRdb's copy holds only in-frame clones and misses some; the assay was immunoSEQ multiplex PCR. The V and J calls and clone size are taken from that table; D and trimming were inferred from the DNA. The table records 30,000 to 45,000 clones, roughly 90% of them present only once. CDR1 MNHEY and CDR2 SVGEGT come from the germline V gene. V was pared by 2 bases and J by 0 bases, with 8 bases between. The CDR3 has 15 amino acids. The genes are TRBV6-2 or TRBV6-3 and TRBJ2-1, with D tentatively TRBD1 (5 bases). The sample was peripheral blood. The source of this sequence is a human donor in a cohort sampled during active COVID-19. In DNA form, the CDR3 reads TGTGCCAGCAGTTACCAGGGCAGCTCCTACAATGAGCAGTTCTTC. It codes for CASSYQGSSYNEQFF.